This T cell receptor beta chain emerged from a study of cytomegalovirus exposure and HLA in healthy donors (dated by TCRdb to 2016 to 2017). General notes on the study: An earlier analysis of approximately 590 of the donors reported roughly 300 Gb of sequence data and some 120 million unique TCR beta sequences from 150 million to 200 million T cells. Using immunosequencing, the study profiled T cell repertoires from 500 to 800 subjects and related those repertoires to cytomegalovirus serostatus. Of the roughly 400 genotyped donors, roughly 85% fell in the genetic ancestry cluster associated with self-reported Caucasian donors. Rather than using new phenotypic data, the later analysis identified candidate immune exposures from TCR beta sequences and from how often those sequences occurred across donors. An early release covering roughly 640 HLA-typed donors comprised about 290 gigabases of sequencing data and 65 million to 100 million unique TCR sequences. Five DR-DQ haplotypes were handled as single units for association and clustering because linkage in the cohort was strong. Genome-wide SNP genotypes for about 65% of the 666 donors were used in a later genetic analysis, which treated that subset as a discovery cohort. Among 300 to 450 genotyped donors of the cohort, an average of approximately 250,000 unique TCR beta nucleotide sequences were sequenced per donor, about a sixth of them non-productive. The study combined high-throughput TCR immunosequencing, statistical association of individual TCRs with disease status, and machine learning to predict cytomegalovirus infection status. A separate validation cohort of 100 to 150 different subjects was used in addition to the roughly 640-subject first cohort. The number of donors typed differed by locus, with 629-630 for A, B, C, DRB1 and DQB1, 522 for DQA1, some 570 for DPA1, and over 400 for DPB1. The study aimed to test whether signatures of past pathogen exposure could be identified by cataloging public T cell receptors. HLA typing covered class I and class II loci at four-digit resolution. An earlier analysis of some 500 of the donors applied high-throughput TCR beta sequencing to assess whether each TCR beta V gene segment acted as functional or pseudogenic. A later analysis re-examined previously published TCR beta repertoires from about 670 donors and added high-resolution HLA genotyping to investigate patterns of TCR occurrence. Donor age, sex, ethnicity and CMV serostatus were compiled together with the repertoire data. Every discovery cohort repertoire had been produced on one sequencing platform. Overall results and qualifications from the work: In a later analysis, 16,951 TCR beta sequences were associated with specific HLA alleles at a false discovery rate of 0.05. In a later analysis, the rate of TCR association differed among HLA loci, with DRB1 alleles having the most associated TCRs and HLA-C alleles having the fewest. When HLA alleles, especially DR and DQ, strongly co-occurred, attributing TCR associations to individual alleles was difficult. Compared with equally common non-associated chains, HLA-associated TCR beta chains in a later analysis were more clonally expanded and had lower generation probabilities. Some IMGT-functional V segments, including TRBV6-2 and TRBV6-3, could not be distinguished by the 87-base-pair reads and were therefore excluded. Presence/absence analyses assumed roughly uniform sequencing depth across donors, an assumption that may not hold. According to a later analysis, parvovirus B19, influenza, CMV and Epstein-Barr virus appeared linked to several top co-occurrence clusters. Most CMV-associated TCR beta chains appeared to be HLA-restricted in a later analysis, and the HLA associations seemed to be driven largely by CMV exposure. Because counts were too low, roughly 18 rarely observed V segments, including chromosome 9 orphons, were left out of the earlier analysis of 500 to 650 of the donors. Broadly in line with IMGT annotations, most TCR beta V segments showed up in productive rearrangements about 90% or about 30% of the time in an earlier analysis of about 500 of the donors. In the study, around 160 TCR beta chains were listed as associated with cytomegalovirus. In a later genetic analysis, a missense DCLRE1C variant was associated with V-gene and J-gene trimming of TCR beta chains, and the association was replicated in an independent cohort. A further reported finding was that TCR beta sequences accurately predicted the HLA-A and HLA-B alleles for most subjects in the first cohort. The cohort was sequenced for TCR beta chains only, and without alpha or paired-chain data the features that could be detected were limited. Because HLA typing was unavailable for some donors at each locus, only the typed subset was used in association tests. Correlated functional status among segregating V segments might be attributable to linkage disequilibrium, but an unknown experimental factor could not be ruled out. The sequencing pipeline was judged likely to have produced a cluster of highly shared sequence variants as a technical artifact. Immune exposure information for the cohort was limited to CMV serostatus. The authors suggested that the approach could potentially be extended to other disease states and immunological phenotypes. A few of the identified cytomegalovirus-associated TCR beta chains were confirmed in vitro to be specific for cytomegalovirus antigens. Most TCR sequences were observed very rarely across donors, whereas some public TCRs were present in many individuals. The classifier was reported to diagnose cytomegalovirus status with high specificity and sensitivity in both the original cohort and the validation cohort. In a later genetic analysis, fewer N-insertions in productive TCRs were reported among donors in an Asian-associated ancestry cluster than the approximately 710-donor mean.

This clone occurred a few times. Its antigen is currently not known. No base qualities exist here, and no much larger clone lies one base off it. The cohort consisted of hundreds of healthy bone marrow donors. Cohort members were all nominally healthy when sampled, although unrecorded immune exposures were likely present. The donor tested CMV seropositive and was one of the 289 seropositive cohort members. Every donor gave a peripheral blood sample, and the peripheral blood mononuclear cells from that sample were used for TCR beta sequencing. Genomic DNA was extracted from the blood cell samples with the Qiagen DNeasy Blood Extraction Kit. V is reduced by 0 bases and J by 2 bases, leaving a spacing of 11 bases between them. Taken from the germline V gene, the CDR1 and CDR2 loops are SNHLY and FYNNEI. CDR3 length: 17 amino acids, cysteine to phenylalanine. The retained sequence is limited to the CDR3, 51 bases, with the frame set at the first base.

The method behind the library was the immunoSEQ multiplex PCR assay. A mixture of 60 forward primers for TCR Vbeta segments and 13 reverse primers for TCR Jbeta segments was used in the multiplex PCR. A multiplex PCR assay on genomic DNA amplified the CDR3 region of rearranged TCR beta genes. On the Illumina HiSeq System, the amplified TCR beta libraries were sequenced as 87-base-pair reads. As for the authors' bioinformatics: In a later analysis, 80 million or so unique TCR beta chains were counted across the roughly 670 repertoires, and around 11 million of these chains were shared by at least two donors. To remove PCR and sequencing errors, raw reads were error-corrected and collapsed into unique sequences using a nearest-neighbor algorithm that merged closely related sequences. To assign V, D and J gene segments, CDR3 sequences were aligned to IMGT reference sequences. Each retained sequence needed at least a six-nucleotide match to both a V gene segment and a J gene segment. Rearrangements were called productive when the CDR3 lacked stop codons and stayed in frame with V and J; all others were non-productive. CDR3 was defined according to IMGT convention as the region running from the second conserved V-encoded cysteine to the conserved J-encoded phenylalanine. The earlier analysis of roughly 590 of the donors excluded any sequence lacking an unambiguous match to a single V gene segment. In an earlier analysis of several hundred of the donors, a V segment was called functional when productive rearrangements were above 56.7%, and segregating when the standard deviation between donors exceeded 5%. A statistical classification framework was developed to diagnose cytomegalovirus status using the catalog of TCR beta chain sequences. V and J gene assignment, in a later analysis, came from comparing TCR nucleotide sequences with IMGT/GENE-DB human TR gene sequences. The TCRdist pipeline was used in a later analysis to assign CDR3 sequences and most-parsimonious VDJ recombination scenarios. In a later analysis, each TCR beta chain was defined by its CDR3 amino acid sequence together with its V-gene family, and reads lacking a unique V-gene family were excluded. A later analysis removed 550 to 650 highly shared, low-generation-probability nucleotide sequences to deal with suspected cross-contamination and a sequencing artifact. For each public chain, a later analysis derived a clonal expansion index from normalized ranks of inferred template counts within each repertoire. Generation probabilities in a later analysis came from a VDJ recombination model fitted to out-of-frame rearrangements, and those results were checked against IGoR. A later analysis scored TCR-TCR, TCR-HLA and TCR-CMV co-occurrence with hypergeometric tests, applying a repertoire-size bias correction to TCR pairs. To estimate false discovery rates, a later analysis permuted the HLA or CMV assignments 20 times. In a later analysis, co-occurring TCRs were grouped using DBSCAN, and TCRdist sequence similarity was added for clustering within HLA-allele-positive subsets. Repertoires with fewer than 30,000 or more than 120,000 public chains were left out of co-occurrence clustering, as were about 5 repertoires with anomalous nucleotide sharing. TCRdb re-hosts the immuneACCESS table, in-frame sequences only. Its copies lack some clones; in the studies checked, an unresolved V gene accounts for under half of them, and the cause for the rest is not known. The V and J calls and clone size were taken over from that table, and D and trimming were inferred from the DNA. The sample records approximately 100,000 clones, about 75% of which are singletons. The ten largest clones capture roughly 14% of the sample.

The rearranged chain carries TRBV2 and TRBJ2-6; TRBD1 is a possible D gene, resting on 6 matching bases. The material sequenced was PBMCs. The sequence derives from a male donor in good health and CMV-seropositive. This receptor carries the CDR3 CASSEAGPGAGANVLTF. The DNA reads TGTGCCAGCAGTGAAGCTGGGCCAGGGGCTGGGGCCAACGTCCTGACTTTC.